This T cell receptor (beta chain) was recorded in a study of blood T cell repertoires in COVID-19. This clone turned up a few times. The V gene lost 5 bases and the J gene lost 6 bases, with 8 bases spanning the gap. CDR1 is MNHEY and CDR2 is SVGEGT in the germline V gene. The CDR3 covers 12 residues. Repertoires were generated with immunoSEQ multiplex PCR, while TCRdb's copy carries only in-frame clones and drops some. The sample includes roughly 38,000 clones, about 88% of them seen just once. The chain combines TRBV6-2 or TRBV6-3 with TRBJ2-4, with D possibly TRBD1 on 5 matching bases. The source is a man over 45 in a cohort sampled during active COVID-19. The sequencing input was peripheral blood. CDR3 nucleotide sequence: TGTGCCAGCAGTACTCAGGGAAACATTCAGTACTTC. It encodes CASSTQGNIQYF.